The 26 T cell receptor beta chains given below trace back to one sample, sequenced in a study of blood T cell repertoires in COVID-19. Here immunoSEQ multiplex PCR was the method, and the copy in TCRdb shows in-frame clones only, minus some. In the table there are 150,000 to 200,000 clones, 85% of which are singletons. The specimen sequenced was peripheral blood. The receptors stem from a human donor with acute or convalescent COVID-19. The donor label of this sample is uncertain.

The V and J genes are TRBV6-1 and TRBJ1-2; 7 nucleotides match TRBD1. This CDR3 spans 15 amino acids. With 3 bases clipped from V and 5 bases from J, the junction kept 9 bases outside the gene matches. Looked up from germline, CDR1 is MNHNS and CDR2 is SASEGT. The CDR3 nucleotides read TGTGCCAGCAGTGACCCGCCGACAGGGAAATATGGCTACACCTTC. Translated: CASSDPPTGKYGYTF.

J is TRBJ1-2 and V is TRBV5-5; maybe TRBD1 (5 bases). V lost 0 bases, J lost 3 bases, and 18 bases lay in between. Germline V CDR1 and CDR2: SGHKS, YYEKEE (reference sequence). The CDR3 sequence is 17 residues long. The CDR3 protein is CASSLAPTRAGDYGYTF. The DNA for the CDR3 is TGTGCCAGCAGCTTGGCACCCACCAGGGCTGGAGACTATGGCTACACCTTC. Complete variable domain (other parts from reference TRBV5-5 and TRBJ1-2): DAGVTQSPTHLIKTRGQQVTLRCSPISGHKSVSWYQQVLGQGPQFIFQYYEKEERGRGNFPDRFSARQFPNYSSELNVNALLLGDSALYLCASSLAPTRAGDYGYTFGSGTRLTVV.

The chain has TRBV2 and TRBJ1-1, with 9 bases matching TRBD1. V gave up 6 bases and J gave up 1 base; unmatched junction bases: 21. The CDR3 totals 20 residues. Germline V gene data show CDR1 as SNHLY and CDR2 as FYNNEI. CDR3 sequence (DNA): TGTGCCAGCAGGACACGACCTAGGACAGGGGTTGGCCAAGGGAACACTGAAGCTTTCTTT. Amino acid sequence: CASRTRPRTGVGQGNTEAFF.

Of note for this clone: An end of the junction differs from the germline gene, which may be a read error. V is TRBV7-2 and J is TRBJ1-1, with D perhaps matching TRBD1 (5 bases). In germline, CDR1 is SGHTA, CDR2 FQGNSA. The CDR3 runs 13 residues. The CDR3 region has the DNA TGTGCCAGCAGCTTTCGGGGGAACAATGAAGCTTTCTTT. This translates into CASSFRGNNEAFF.

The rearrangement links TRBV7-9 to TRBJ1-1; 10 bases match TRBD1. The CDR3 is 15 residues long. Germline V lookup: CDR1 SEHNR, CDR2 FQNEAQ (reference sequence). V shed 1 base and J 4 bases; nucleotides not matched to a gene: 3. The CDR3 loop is CASSLGQGAGTEAFF. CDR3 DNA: TGTGCCAGCAGCTTAGGACAGGGGGCTGGCACTGAAGCTTTCTTT. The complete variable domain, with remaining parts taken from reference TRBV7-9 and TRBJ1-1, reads DTGVSQNPRHKITKRGQNVTFRCDPISEHNRLYWYRQTLGQGPEFLTYFQNEAQLEKSRLLSDRFSAERPKGSFSTLEIQRTEQGDSAMYLCASSLGQGAGTEAFFGQGTRLTVV.

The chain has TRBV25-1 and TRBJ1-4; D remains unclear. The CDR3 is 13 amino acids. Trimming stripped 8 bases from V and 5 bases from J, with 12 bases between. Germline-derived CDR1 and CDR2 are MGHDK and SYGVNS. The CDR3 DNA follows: TGTGCCAGCCGGTGGGCAGTAAATGAAAAACTGTTTTTT. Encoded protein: CASRWAVNEKLFF.

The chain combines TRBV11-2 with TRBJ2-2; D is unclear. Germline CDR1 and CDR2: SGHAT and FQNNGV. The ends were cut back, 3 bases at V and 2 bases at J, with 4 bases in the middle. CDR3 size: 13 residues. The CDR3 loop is CASSFYNTGELFF. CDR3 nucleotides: TGTGCCAGCAGCTTCTACAACACCGGGGAGCTGTTTTTT.

Here the CDR3 reads CASSGMAGTGNTIYF. CDR3 nucleotides: TGTGCCAGCAGCGGAATGGCAGGAACGGGAAACACCATATATTTT. The rearrangement joins TRBV7-9 to TRBJ1-3; D is uncertain. The CDR3 has 15 residues. Trimming took 5 bases from V and 4 from J, leaving 15 bases between them. CDR1 and CDR2 from the germline V gene are SEHNR and FQNEAQ (reference sequence). Full variable domain (rest looked up from reference TRBV7-9 and TRBJ1-3): DTGVSQNPRHKITKRGQNVTFRCDPISEHNRLYWYRQTLGQGPEFLTYFQNEAQLEKSRLLSDRFSAERPKGSFSTLEIQRTEQGDSAMYLCASSGMAGTGNTIYFGEGSWLTVV.

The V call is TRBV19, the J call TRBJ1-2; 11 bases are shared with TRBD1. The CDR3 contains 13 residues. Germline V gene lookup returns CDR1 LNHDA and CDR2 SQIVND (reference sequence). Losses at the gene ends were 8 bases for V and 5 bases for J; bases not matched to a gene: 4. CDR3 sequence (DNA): TGTGCCAGTGGGACAGGGGGGCTGTATGGCTACACCTTC. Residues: CASGTGGLYGYTF.

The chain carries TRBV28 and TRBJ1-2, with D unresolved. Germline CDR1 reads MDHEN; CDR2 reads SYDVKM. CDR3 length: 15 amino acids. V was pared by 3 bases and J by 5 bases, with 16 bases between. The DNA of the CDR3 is TGTGCCAGCAGTTTCGTAGGAGGAGGGTGGTATGGCTACACCTTC. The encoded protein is CASSFVGGGWYGYTF.

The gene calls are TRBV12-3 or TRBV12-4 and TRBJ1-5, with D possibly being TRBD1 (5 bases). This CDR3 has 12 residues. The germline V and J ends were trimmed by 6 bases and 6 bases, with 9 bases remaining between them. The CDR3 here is CASSPGFQPQHF. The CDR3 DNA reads TGTGCCAGCAGCCCAGGGTTTCAGCCCCAGCATTTT.

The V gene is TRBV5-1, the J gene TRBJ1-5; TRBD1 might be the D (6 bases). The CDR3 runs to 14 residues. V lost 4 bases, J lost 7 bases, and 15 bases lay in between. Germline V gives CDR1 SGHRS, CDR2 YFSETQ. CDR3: CASSAGAYGQPQHF. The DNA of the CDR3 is TGCGCCAGCAGCGCAGGGGCCTATGGACAGCCCCAGCATTTT.

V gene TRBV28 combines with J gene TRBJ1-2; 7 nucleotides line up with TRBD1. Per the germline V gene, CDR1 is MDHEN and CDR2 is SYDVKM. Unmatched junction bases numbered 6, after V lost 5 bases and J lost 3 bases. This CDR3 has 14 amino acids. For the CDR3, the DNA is TGTGCCAGCAGTGTTCCTACAGGGGACTATGGCTACACCTTC. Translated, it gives CASSVPTGDYGYTF.

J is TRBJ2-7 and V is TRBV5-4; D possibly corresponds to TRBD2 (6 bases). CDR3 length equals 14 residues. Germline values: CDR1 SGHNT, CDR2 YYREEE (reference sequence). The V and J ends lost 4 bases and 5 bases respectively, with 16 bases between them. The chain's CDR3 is CASSRPEGAHEQYF. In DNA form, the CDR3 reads TGTGCCAGCAGCCGACCGGAGGGCGCCCACGAGCAGTACTTC.

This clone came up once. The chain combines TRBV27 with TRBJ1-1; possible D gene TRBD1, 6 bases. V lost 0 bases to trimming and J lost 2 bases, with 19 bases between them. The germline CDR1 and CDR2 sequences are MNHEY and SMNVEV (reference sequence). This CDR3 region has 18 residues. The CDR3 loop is CASSLSALLYRVNTEAFF. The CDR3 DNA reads TGTGCCAGCAGTTTATCGGCCTTACTCTACAGGGTAAACACTGAAGCTTTCTTT.

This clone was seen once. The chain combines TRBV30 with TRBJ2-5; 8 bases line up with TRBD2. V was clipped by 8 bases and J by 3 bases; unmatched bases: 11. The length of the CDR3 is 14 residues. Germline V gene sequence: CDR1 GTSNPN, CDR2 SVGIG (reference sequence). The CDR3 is CASPLAGQKETQYF. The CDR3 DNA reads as TGTGCCAGCCCGTTAGCGGGGCAAAAAGAGACCCAGTACTTC.

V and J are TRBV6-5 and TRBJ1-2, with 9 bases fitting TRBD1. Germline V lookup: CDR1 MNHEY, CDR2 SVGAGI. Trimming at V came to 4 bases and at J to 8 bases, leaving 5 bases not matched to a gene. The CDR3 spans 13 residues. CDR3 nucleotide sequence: TGTGCCAGCAGTTCAGACAGGGGGTGGGGCTACACCTTC. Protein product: CASSSDRGWGYTF.

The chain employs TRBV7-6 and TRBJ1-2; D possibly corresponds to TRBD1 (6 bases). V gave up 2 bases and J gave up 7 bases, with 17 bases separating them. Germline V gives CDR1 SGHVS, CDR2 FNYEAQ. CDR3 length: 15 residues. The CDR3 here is CASSLKGEGLAGYTF. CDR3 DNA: TGTGCCAGCAGCTTAAAGGGGGAGGGACTTGCTGGCTACACCTTC.

DNA of the CDR3: TGTGCCAGCACCCTAGAAGGGACAGGGAGTTCCTATGGCTACACCTTC. Amino acids: CASTLEGTGSSYGYTF. V usage is TRBV6-6 and J usage is TRBJ1-2; the match to TRBD1 covers 9 bases. The V and J ends lost 7 bases and 4 bases, in that order; junction bases with no gene match: 13. Per germline, CDR1 MNHNY and CDR2 SVGAGI (reference sequence). The length of the CDR3 is 16 residues.

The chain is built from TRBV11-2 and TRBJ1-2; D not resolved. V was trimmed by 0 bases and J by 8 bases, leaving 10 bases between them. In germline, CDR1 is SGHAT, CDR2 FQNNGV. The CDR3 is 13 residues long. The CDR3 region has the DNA TGTGCCAGCAGCTTAGAGGGGAGAGGGGGCTACACCTTC. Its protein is CASSLEGRGGYTF.

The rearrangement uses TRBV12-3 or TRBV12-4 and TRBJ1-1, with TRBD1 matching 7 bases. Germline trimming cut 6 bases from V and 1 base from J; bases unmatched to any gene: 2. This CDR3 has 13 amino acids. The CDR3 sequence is CASRAGGNTEAFF. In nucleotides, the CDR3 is TGTGCCAGCAGGGCAGGGGGGAACACTGAAGCTTTCTTT.

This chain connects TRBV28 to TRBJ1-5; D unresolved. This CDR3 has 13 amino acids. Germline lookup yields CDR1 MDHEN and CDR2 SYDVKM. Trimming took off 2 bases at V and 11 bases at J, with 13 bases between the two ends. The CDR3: CASSLQTNHAQHF. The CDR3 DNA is TGTGCCAGCAGTTTACAGACAAATCATGCCCAGCATTTT.

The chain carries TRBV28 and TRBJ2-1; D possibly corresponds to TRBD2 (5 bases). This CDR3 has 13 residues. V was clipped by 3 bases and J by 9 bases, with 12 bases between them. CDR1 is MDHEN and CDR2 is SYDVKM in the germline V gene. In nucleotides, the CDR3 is TGTGCCAGCAGTTTGGAGGTAGTCGTTGAGCAGTTCTTC. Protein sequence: CASSLEVVVEQFF.

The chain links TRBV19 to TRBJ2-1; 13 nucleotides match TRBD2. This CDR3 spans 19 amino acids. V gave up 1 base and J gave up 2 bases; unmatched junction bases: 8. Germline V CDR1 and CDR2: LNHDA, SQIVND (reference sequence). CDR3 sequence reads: CASSIGRLAGGAPYNEQFF. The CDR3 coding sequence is TGTGCCAGTAGTATAGGGAGACTAGCGGGGGGCGCACCCTACAATGAGCAGTTCTTC.

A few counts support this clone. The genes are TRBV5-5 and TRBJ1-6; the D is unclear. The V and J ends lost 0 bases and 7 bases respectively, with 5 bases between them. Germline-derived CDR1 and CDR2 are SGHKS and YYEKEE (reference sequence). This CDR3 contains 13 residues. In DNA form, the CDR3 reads TGTGCCAGCAGCTTGGGAGTAAATTCACCCCTCCACTTT. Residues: CASSLGVNSPLHF.

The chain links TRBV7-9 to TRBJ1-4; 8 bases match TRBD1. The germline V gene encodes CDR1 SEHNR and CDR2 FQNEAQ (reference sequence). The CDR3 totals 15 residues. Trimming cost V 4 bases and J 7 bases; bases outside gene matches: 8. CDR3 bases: TGTGCCAGCAGCTCAGCCGGGACAGGTACTGAAAAACTGTTTTTT. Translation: CASSSAGTGTEKLFF.